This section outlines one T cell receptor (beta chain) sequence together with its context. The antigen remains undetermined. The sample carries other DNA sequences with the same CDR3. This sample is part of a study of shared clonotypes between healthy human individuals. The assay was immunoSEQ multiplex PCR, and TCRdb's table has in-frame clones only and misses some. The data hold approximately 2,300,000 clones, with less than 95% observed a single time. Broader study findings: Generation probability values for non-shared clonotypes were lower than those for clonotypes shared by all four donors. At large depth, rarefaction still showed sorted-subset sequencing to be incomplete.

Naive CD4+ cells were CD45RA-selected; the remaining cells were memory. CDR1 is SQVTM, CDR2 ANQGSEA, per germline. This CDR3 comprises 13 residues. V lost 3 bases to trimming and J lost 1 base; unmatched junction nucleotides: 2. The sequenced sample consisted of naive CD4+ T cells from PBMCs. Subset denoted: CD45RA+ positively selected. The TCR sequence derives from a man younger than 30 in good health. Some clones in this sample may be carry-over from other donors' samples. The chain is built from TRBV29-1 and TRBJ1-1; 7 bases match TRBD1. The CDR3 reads CSVERQGNTEAFF. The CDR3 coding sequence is TGCAGCGTTGAGAGACAGGGGAACACTGAAGCTTTCTTT.